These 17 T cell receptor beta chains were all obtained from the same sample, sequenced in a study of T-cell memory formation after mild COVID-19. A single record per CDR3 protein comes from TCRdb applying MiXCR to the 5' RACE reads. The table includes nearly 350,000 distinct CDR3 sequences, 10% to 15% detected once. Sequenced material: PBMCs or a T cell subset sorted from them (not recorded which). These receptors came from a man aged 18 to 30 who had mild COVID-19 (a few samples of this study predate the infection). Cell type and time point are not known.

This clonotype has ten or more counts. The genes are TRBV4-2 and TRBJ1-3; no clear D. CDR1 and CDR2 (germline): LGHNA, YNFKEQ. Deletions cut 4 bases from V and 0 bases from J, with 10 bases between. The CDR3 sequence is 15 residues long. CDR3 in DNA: TGTGCCAGCAGCCCCGAATCGGCCTCTGGAAACACCATATATTTT. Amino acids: CASSPESASGNTIYF.

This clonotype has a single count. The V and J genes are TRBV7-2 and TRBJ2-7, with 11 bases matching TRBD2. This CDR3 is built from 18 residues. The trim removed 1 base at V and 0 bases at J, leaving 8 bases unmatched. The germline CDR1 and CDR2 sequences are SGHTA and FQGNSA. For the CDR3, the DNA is TGTGCCAGCAGCTTAGTTGCTCTAGCGGGGGGTAGCTCCTACGAGCAGTACGTC. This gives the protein CASSLVALAGGSSYEQYV.

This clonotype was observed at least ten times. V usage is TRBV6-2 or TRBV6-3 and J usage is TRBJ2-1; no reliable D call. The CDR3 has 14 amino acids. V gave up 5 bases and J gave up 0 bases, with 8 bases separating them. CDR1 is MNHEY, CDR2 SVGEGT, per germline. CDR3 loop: CASSTGSSYNEQFF. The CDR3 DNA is TGTGCCAGCAGTACGGGTAGCTCCTACAATGAGCAGTTCTTC.

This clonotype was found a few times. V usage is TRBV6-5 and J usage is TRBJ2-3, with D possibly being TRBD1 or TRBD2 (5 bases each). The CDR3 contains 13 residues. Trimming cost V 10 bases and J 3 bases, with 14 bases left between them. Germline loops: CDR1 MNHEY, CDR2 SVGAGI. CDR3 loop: CATQRDATDTQYF. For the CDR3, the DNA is TGTGCCACCCAAAGGGACGCGACAGATACGCAGTATTTT.

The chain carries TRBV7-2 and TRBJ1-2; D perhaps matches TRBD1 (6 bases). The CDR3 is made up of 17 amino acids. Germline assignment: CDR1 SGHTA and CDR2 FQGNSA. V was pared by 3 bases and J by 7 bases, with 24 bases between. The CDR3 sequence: CASSFQAPATGYGGYTF. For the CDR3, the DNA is TGTGCCAGCAGCTTCCAAGCCCCGGCGACAGGATACGGTGGCTACACCTTC. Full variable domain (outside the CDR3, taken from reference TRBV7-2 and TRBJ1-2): GAGVSQSPSNKVTEKGKDVELRCDPISGHTALYWYRQSLGQGLEFLIYFQGNSAPDKSGLPSDRFSAERTGGSVSTLTIQRTQQEDSAVYLCASSFQAPATGYGGYTFGSGTRLTVV.

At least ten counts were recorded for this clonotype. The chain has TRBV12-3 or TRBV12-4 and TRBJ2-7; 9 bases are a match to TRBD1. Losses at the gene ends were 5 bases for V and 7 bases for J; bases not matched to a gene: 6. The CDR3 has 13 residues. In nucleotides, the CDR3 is TGTGCCAGCAGTAGCACAGGGGGCGCGGAGCAGTACGTC. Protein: CASSSTGGAEQYV.

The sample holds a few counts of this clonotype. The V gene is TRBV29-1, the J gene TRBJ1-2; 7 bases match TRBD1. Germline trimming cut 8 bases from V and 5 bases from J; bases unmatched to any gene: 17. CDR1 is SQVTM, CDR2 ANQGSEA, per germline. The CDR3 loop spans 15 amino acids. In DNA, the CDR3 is TGCAGCACGGAAGATGGAGCAGGGGGACATTATGGCTACACCTTC. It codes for CSTEDGAGGHYGYTF. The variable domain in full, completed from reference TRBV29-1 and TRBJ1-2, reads SAVISQKPSRDICQRGTSLTIQCQVDSQVTMMFWYRQQPGQSLTLIATANQGSEATYESGFVIDKFPISRPNLTFSTLTVSNMSPEDSSIYLCSTEDGAGGHYGYTFGSGTRLTVV.

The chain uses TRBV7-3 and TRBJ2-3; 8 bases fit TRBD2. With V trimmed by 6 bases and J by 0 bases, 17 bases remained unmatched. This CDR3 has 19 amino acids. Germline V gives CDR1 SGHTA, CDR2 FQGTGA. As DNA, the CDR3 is TGTGCCAGCAGTCCATCTTCGTGGGGCGGGGGGCTAAGCACAGATACGCAGTATTTT. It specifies CASSPSSWGGGLSTDTQYF.

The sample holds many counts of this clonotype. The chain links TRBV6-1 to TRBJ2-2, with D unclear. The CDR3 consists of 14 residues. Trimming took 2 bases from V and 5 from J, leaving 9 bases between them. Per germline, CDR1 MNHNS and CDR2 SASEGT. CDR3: CASSESVKTGELFF. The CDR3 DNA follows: TGTGCCAGCAGTGAAAGCGTGAAAACCGGGGAGCTGTTTTTT.

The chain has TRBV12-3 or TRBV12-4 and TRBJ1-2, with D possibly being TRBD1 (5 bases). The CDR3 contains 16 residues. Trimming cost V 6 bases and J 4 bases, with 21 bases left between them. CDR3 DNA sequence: TGTGCCAGCAGCCATAGGACCGGGGCCCGGCGCTATGGCTACACCTTC. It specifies CASSHRTGARRYGYTF.

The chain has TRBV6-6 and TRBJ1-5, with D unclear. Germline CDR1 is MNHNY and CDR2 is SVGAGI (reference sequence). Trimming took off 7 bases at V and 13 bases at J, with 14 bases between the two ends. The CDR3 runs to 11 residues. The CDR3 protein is CASTLEGIQHF. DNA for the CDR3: TGTGCCAGCACCCTGGAAGGGATACAGCATTTT.

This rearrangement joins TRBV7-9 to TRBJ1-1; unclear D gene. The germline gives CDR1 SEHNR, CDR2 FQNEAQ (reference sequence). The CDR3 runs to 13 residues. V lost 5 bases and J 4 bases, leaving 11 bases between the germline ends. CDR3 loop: CASSPRQSTEAFF. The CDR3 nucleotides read TGTGCCAGCAGCCCCAGACAATCCACTGAAGCTTTCTTT.

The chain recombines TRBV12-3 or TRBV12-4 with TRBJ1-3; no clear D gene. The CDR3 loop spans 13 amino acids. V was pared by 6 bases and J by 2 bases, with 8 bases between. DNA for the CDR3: TGTGCCAGCAGCGAACACACTGGAAACACCATATATTTT. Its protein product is CASSEHTGNTIYF.

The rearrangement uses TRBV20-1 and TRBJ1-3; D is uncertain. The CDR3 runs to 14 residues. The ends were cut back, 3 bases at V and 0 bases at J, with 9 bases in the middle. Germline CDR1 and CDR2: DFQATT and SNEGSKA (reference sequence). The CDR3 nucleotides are TGCAGTGCTAGGATTCCAGGCTCTGGAAACACCATATATTTT. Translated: CSARIPGSGNTIYF.

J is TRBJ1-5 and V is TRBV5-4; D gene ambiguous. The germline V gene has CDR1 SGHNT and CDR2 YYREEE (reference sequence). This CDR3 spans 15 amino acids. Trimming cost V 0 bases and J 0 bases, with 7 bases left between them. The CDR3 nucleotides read TGTGCCAGCAGCTTGGACGGAAATAGCAATCAGCCCCAGCATTTT. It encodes CASSLDGNSNQPQHF.

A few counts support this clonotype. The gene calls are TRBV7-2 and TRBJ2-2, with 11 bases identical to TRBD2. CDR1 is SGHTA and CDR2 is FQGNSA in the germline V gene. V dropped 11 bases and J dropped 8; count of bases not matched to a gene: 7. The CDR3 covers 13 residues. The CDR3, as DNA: TGTGCCGGAAGACGACTAGCGGGGGGGGAGCTGTTTTTT. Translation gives CAGRRLAGGELFF.

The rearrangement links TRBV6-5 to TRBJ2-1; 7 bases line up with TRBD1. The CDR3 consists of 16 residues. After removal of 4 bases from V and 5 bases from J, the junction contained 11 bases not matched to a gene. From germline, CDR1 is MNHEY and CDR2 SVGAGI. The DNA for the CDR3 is TGTGCCAGCAGTTTGACAGGGCTGGTTGGGCACAATGAGCAGTTCTTC. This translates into CASSLTGLVGHNEQFF.